Listed below are T cell receptor beta chains from one sample, sequenced in a study of T cell repertoires in cytomegalovirus infection. TCRdb used MiXCR to reprocess the reads, holding one entry per CDR3 protein. The sample contains 900,000 to 950,000 distinct CDR3 sequences, more than 25% of which appear only once. Their target antigens are unknown. This specimen was cultured CD8+ T cells from PBMCs, taken from culture after CMV antigen stimulation. Source of these receptors: a human donor in good health (CMV status not recorded). Some clones in this sample may be carry-over from other donors' samples. The CDR3 runs from the conserved cysteine through the conserved F or W. The D gene is left open where the match is weak. Size tells how often a clone was seen (once, few, many) or the class of an expanded clone, and some rows leave it out.

j_gene | v_gene | d_gene | abundance | CDR3aa | CDR3nt
TRBJ1-4 | TRBV9 | TRBD1 | . | CASSVGDSLLGEKLFF | TGTGCCAGCAGCGTAGGGGACAGCCTCCTTGGGGAAAAACTGTTTTTT
TRBJ2-1 | TRBV11-2 | TRBD2 | . | CASSRGGASSYNEQFF | TGTGCCAGCAGCCGGGGGGGGGCGAGCTCCTACAATGAGCAGTTCTTC
TRBJ2-1 | TRBV27 | TRBD2 | many | CASRSGGYNEQFF | TGTGCCAGCAGGAGCGGGGGCTACAATGAGCAGTTCTTC
TRBJ2-3 | TRBV27 | . | . | CASSTPHNGTDTQYF | TGTGCCAGCAGTACCCCCCATAATGGGACAGATACGCAGTATTTT
TRBJ1-5 | TRBV19 | . | . | CASSIDSTTGQPQHF | TGTGCCAGTAGTATAGATAGCACCACGGGGCAGCCCCAGCATTTT
TRBJ1-2 | TRBV25-1 | TRBD1 | . | CASREQGFGYTF | TGTGCCAGCAGGGAACAGGGGTTTGGCTACACCTTC
TRBJ1-5 | TRBV7-3 | TRBD1 | many | CASSETVTGQNSNQPQHF | TGTGCCAGCAGCGAAACGGTGACGGGACAGAATAGCAATCAGCCCCAGCATTTT
TRBJ1-1 | TRBV2 | . | . | CASSERGRGTEAFF | TGTGCCAGCAGTGAACGGGGGCGCGGCACTGAAGCTTTCTTT
TRBJ2-2 | TRBV4-1 | TRBD2 | few | CASSPSPGGVVTGELFF | TGCGCCAGCAGCCCCTCCCCCGGGGGGGTTGTCACCGGGGAGCTGTTTTTT
TRBJ2-7 | TRBV10-2 | . | . | CASSSGPDSYEQYF | TGCGCCAGCAGCAGTGGCCCCGACAGCTACGAGCAGTACTTC
TRBJ2-1 | TRBV20-1 | . | few | CSARAPEDSLYNEQFF | TGCAGTGCTAGAGCCCCTGAGGACAGCCTGTACAATGAGCAGTTCTTC
TRBJ2-6 | TRBV12-3/TRBV12-4 | . | . | CASSHGGSGANVLTF | TGTGCCAGCAGTCACGGTGGCTCTGGGGCCAACGTCCTGACTTTC
TRBJ1-1 | TRBV7-3 | . | . | CASVTNTEAFF | TGTGCCAGCGTCACGAACACTGAAGCTTTCTTT
TRBJ1-5 | TRBV6-1 | TRBD1 | many | CASSAGTGGNQPQHF | TGTGCCAGCAGTGCCGGGACAGGGGGAAATCAGCCCCAGCATTTT
TRBJ2-3 | TRBV4-2 | TRBD2 | . | CASSQDSTSGAYTDTQYF | TGTGCCAGCAGCCAAGACTCTACTAGCGGGGCGTACACAGATACGCAGTATTTT
TRBJ2-1 | TRBV7-9 | TRBD2 | few | CASSPNSGGSYNEQFF | TGTGCCAGCAGCCCTAATAGCGGGGGGTCCTACAATGAGCAGTTCTTC
TRBJ2-3 | TRBV12-3/TRBV12-4 | TRBD1 | . | CASRPGTGGITDTQYF | TGTGCCAGTAGACCCGGGACAGGGGGTATCACAGATACGCAGTATTTT
TRBJ1-6 | TRBV27 | TRBD1 | few | CASKEGQGSSPLHF | TGTGCCAGCAAAGAGGGACAGGGTTCTTCACCCCTCCACTTT
TRBJ1-2 | TRBV27 | TRBD1 | . | CASSPYRGGGYTF | TGTGCCAGCAGTCCGTACAGGGGTGGGGGCTACACCTTC
TRBJ1-5 | TRBV6-2/TRBV6-3 | . | few | CASSSSEGHQPQHF | TGTGCCAGCAGTTCCTCGGAAGGGCATCAGCCCCAGCATTTT
TRBJ2-2 | TRBV27 | . | . | CASSALTGELFF | TGTGCCAGCAGTGCCCTCACCGGGGAGCTGTTTTTT
TRBJ2-3 | TRBV6-1 | TRBD2 | few | CASSEDSGGSTDTQYF | TGTGCCAGCAGTGAAGACTCGGGGGGTAGCACAGATACGCAGTATTTT
TRBJ2-3 | TRBV11-2 | . | few | CASSPDGGTDTQYF | TGTGCCAGCAGCCCAGACGGCGGTACAGATACGCAGTATTTT
TRBJ2-1 | TRBV6-1 | . | . | CASSEGWGAVSYNEQFF | TGTGCCAGCAGTGAAGGATGGGGGGCTGTCTCCTACAATGAGCAGTTCTTC
TRBJ2-1 | TRBV27 | TRBD2 | many | CASSFSGGGYNEQFF | TGTGCCAGCAGTTTTAGCGGGGGGGGTTACAATGAGCAGTTCTTC
TRBJ2-3 | TRBV7-2 | . | many | CASSLGERLLDTQYF | TGTGCCAGCAGCTTAGGAGAGCGTCTTTTGGATACGCAGTATTTT
TRBJ1-1 | TRBV27 | . | many | CASTRGTEAFF | TGTGCCAGCACCCGGGGCACTGAAGCTTTCTTT
TRBJ2-5 | TRBV18 | . | . | CASSPTLSQETQYF | TGTGCCAGCTCTCCTACTTTGAGCCAAGAGACCCAGTACTTC